The 24 T cell receptor beta chains below come from one sample, sequenced in a study of blood T cells in healthy people across ages. The second PCR ran about 6 to 11 cycles with a sample-barcoded 5' primer and J-beta primers. Each CDR3 protein is one row after TCRdb ran MiXCR on the 5' RACE reads. The data contain approximately 1.5 million distinct CDR3 sequences, about 35% of them singletons. The specimen sequenced was blood. The origin of the receptors is a woman in her twenties or thirties in good health.

For this clonotype: Germline is not matched at one junction end, which may reflect a read error. The rearrangement joins TRBV18 to TRBJ1-1; D gene unclear. The CDR3 spans 15 residues. Germline assignment: CDR1 KGHSH and CDR2 LQKENI. For the CDR3, the DNA is TGTGCCAGCTCACCTACCCACAGCGGCGACACTGAGGCTTTCTTT. This gives the protein CASSPTHSGDTEAFF.

V usage is TRBV3-1 and J usage is TRBJ2-4, with 12 bases lining up with TRBD2. The V gene's germline CDR1 is LGHDT and CDR2 YNNKEL (reference sequence). After removal of 0 bases from V and 13 bases from J, the junction contained 10 bases not matched to a gene. There are 16 residues in the CDR3. The CDR3 reads CASSQDPGLAGGEQYF. DNA of the CDR3: TGTGCCAGCAGCCAAGATCCGGGACTAGCGGGTGGTGAGCAGTACTTC.

This clonotype has just a few counts. V and J are TRBV27 and TRBJ1-2; no clear D. CDR3 length: 15 residues. Trimming took off 5 bases at V and 4 bases at J, with 17 bases between the two ends. CDR1 and CDR2 (germline): MNHEY, SMNVEV (reference sequence). The CDR3 region is CASSPLRGTFYGYTF. DNA for the CDR3: TGTGCCAGCAGTCCACTGCGGGGTACCTTCTATGGCTACACCTTC.

Many counts were recorded for this clonotype. The junction shows a germline mismatch at one end, possibly a read error. The chain couples TRBV5-1 to TRBJ2-7; 10 bases map to TRBD2. Germline-derived CDR1 and CDR2 are SGHRS and YFSETQ. The CDR3 length is 15 residues. CDR3 protein: CASSRSAGGSYEQYF. The CDR3 bases are TGTGCCAGCAGTAGATCAGCGGGAGGGTCCTACGAGCAGTACTTC.

This clonotype has just a few counts. The J gene is TRBJ2-7, the V gene TRBV21-1. TRBV21-1 is annotated as a pseudogene. This CDR3 has 14 amino acids. The CDR3 DNA sequence: TGTGCCAGCAGCAAACGAGTTAGGGTCTCCGAGCAGTACTTC. It specifies CASSKRVRVSEQYF.

This clonotype was counted between two and nine times. The genes are TRBV25-1 and TRBJ2-7; TRBD2 matches at 11 bases. V lost 4 bases and J lost 3; bases outside the gene matches: 14. Germline-derived CDR1 and CDR2 are MGHDK and SYGVNS. The CDR3 length is 18 residues. This chain's CDR3 is CASSGSGSSGRIDYEQYF. The CDR3 bases are TGTGCCAGCAGTGGAAGTGGGTCTAGCGGGAGGATTGACTACGAGCAGTACTTC.

A note on this clonotype: This clone may be a read error of a much larger clone one base away. The rearrangement joins TRBV12-3 or TRBV12-4 to TRBJ1-2; unclear D gene. The CDR3 contains 13 residues. Trimming pared 5 bases from V and 12 bases from J, leaving 19 bases between. The CDR3 region is CASSPVRLRGHTF. The CDR3 DNA is TGTGCCAGCAGTCCCGTGAGGCTTCGCGGCCACACCTTC.

V gene TRBV6-1 combines with J gene TRBJ2-7; perhaps TRBD2 as D (6 bases). The V gene's germline CDR1 is MNHNS and CDR2 SASEGT. The CDR3 spans 16 residues. With 0 bases removed from V and 2 bases from J, the gap between germline ends came to 14 bases. CDR3 region: CASSEAVASETYEQYF. In DNA form, the CDR3 reads TGTGCCAGCAGTGAAGCGGTGGCTAGCGAGACCTACGAGCAGTACTTC.

This chain connects TRBV6-1 to TRBJ2-5; D uncertain. The J call may be in error: the DNA end matches TRBJ2-7 better. Per the germline V gene, CDR1 is MNHNS and CDR2 is SASEGT. CDR3 length equals 12 residues. The CDR3, as DNA: TGTGCCAGCATAGAAGACGGCTACGAGCAGTACTTC. Its translation is CASIEDGYEQYF.

V usage is TRBV10-3 and J usage is TRBJ1-2; 7 bases fit TRBD1. V lost 10 bases, J lost 0 bases, and 11 bases stayed unmatched. The CDR3 sequence is 15 residues long. Germline-derived CDR1 and CDR2 are ENHRY and SYGVKD. CDR3 sequence: CATTTGVDSNYGYTF. CDR3 coding DNA: TGTGCCACCACCACAGGGGTGGATTCTAACTATGGCTACACCTTC.

For this clonotype: The junction departs from the called germline gene at one end, perhaps through a read error. The chain combines TRBV10-3 with TRBJ1-2; D uncertain. The CDR3 consists of 14 residues. Germline V CDR1 and CDR2: ENHRY, SYGVKD. For the CDR3, the DNA is TGTGCCATCAGTGATCCGGCAGTCAACTATGGCCACACCTTC. Translating it yields CAISDPAVNYGHTF.

Ten or more counts support this clonotype. The rearrangement joins TRBV5-1 to TRBJ2-5; 7 bases line up with TRBD2. The CDR3 runs 16 residues. CDR1 SGHRS and CDR2 YFSETQ come from the germline V gene. V trimming: 1 base; J trimming: 0 bases; junction bases outside the gene matches: 6. This CDR3 reads CASSLYTSVNQETQYF. CDR3 nucleotide sequence: TGCGCCAGCAGCTTGTACACTAGCGTGAACCAAGAGACCCAGTACTTC.

The chain carries TRBV7-9 and TRBJ1-4; D might be TRBD1 (5 bases). Germline CDR1 is SEHNR and CDR2 is FQNEAQ (reference sequence). This CDR3 contains 15 residues. Trimming stripped 5 bases from V and 10 bases from J, with 20 bases between. CDR3 loop: CASSVESGGLGKLFF. The DNA of the CDR3 is TGTGCCAGCAGCGTCGAGAGTGGGGGGTTAGGAAAACTGTTTTTT.

This rearrangement joins TRBV2 to TRBJ1-5, with TRBD1 matching 10 bases. The CDR3 extends over 13 amino acids. V gave up 6 bases and J gave up 8 bases; unmatched junction bases: 4. Germline CDR1 and CDR2: SNHLY and FYNNEI. The DNA for the CDR3 is TGTGCCAGCAGCGAGACAGGGGGCAAGCCCCAGCATTTT. Amino acids: CASSETGGKPQHF. The full variable domain, rest sourced from reference TRBV2 and TRBJ1-5, is EPEVTQTPSHQVTQMGQEVILRCVPISNHLYFYWYRQILGQKVEFLVSFYNNEISEKSEIFDDQFSVERPDGSNFTLKIRSTKLEDSAMYFCASSETGGKPQHFGDGTRLSIL.

This clonotype was counted between two and nine times. This sequence joins TRBV5-1 and TRBJ2-3; 9 nucleotides align to TRBD2. CDR1 and CDR2 from the germline V gene are SGHRS and YFSETQ. The CDR3 loop spans 15 amino acids. The ends lost 0 bases at V and 6 bases at J; junction bases unmatched: 5. CDR3 coding DNA: TGCGCCAGCAGCTTGGGGGTAGCGGGAGTGGATACGCAGTATTTT. Its translation: CASSLGVAGVDTQYF.

The chain combines TRBV4-2 with TRBJ2-7, with 8 positions matching TRBD2. After removal of 0 bases from V and 4 bases from J, the junction contained 5 bases not matched to a gene. The germline V gene has CDR1 LGHNA and CDR2 YNFKEQ. The CDR3 length is 15 residues. The CDR3 reads CASSQESSGGYEQYF. The CDR3 region has the DNA TGTGCCAGCAGCCAAGAGAGTTCGGGGGGGTACGAGCAGTACTTC.

The chain is built from TRBV6-5 and TRBJ1-1; no clear D. V gave up 5 bases and J gave up 1 base, with 8 bases separating them. The V gene's germline CDR1 is MNHEY and CDR2 SVGAGI. The CDR3 is made up of 13 amino acids. The CDR3 reads CASSRPGNTEAFF. The CDR3 nucleotides are TGTGCCAGCAGTCGCCCGGGGAACACTGAAGCTTTCTTT.

The chain uses TRBV20-1 and TRBJ1-6, with 9 bases identical to TRBD1. Per the germline V gene, CDR1 is DFQATT and CDR2 is SNEGSKA (reference sequence). This CDR3 region has 14 residues. J was trimmed by 7 bases and V by 6 bases; bases with no gene match: 7. CDR3 bases: TGCAGTGCCAAATGGGGGACAGGGAATTCACCCCTCCACTTT. Protein sequence: CSAKWGTGNSPLHF.

V usage is TRBV19 and J usage is TRBJ2-2; the match to TRBD1 covers 10 bases. With V trimmed by 9 bases and J by 5 bases, 9 bases remained unmatched. The germline V gene has CDR1 LNHDA and CDR2 SQIVND (reference sequence). The CDR3 runs 15 residues. The CDR3 loop is CASRQGARYTGELFF. The CDR3, as DNA: TGTGCCAGCCGACAGGGGGCGAGGTATACCGGGGAGCTGTTTTTT. The full variable domain, rest sourced from reference TRBV19 and TRBJ2-2, is DGGITQSPKYLFRKEGQNVTLSCEQNLNHDAMYWYRQDPGQGLRLIYYSQIVNDFQKGDIAEGYSVSREKKESFPLTVTSAQKNPTAFYLCASRQGARYTGELFFGEGSRLTVL.

The genes are TRBV20-1 and TRBJ2-5, with 9 bases aligning to TRBD2. CDR3 length: 14 amino acids. V lost 5 bases and J lost 5; bases outside the gene matches: 9. Germline CDR1 and CDR2: DFQATT and SNEGSKA (reference sequence). The CDR3 loop is CSAFLGAGGETQYF. The CDR3 nucleotides are TGCAGTGCTTTCCTCGGCGCGGGGGGGGAGACCCAGTACTTC.

This clonotype occurred a few times. This chain joins TRBV7-2 and TRBJ2-3; D is ambiguous. Deletions cut 6 bases from V and 2 bases from J, with 6 bases between. Per the germline V gene, CDR1 is SGHTA and CDR2 is FQGNSA. This CDR3 is 12 amino acids long. The CDR3, as DNA: TGTGCCAGCAGTAAAAACACAGATACGCAGTATTTT. Amino acid sequence: CASSKNTDTQYF.

This clonotype was seen a handful of times. The chain couples TRBV3-1 to TRBJ2-1; no clear D gene. Germline V gene lookup returns CDR1 LGHDT and CDR2 YNNKEL (reference sequence). The ends were cut back, 0 bases at V and 9 bases at J, with 9 bases in the middle. This CDR3 comprises 13 residues. The CDR3 protein is CASSQDPSTEQFF. The CDR3 DNA is TGTGCCAGCAGCCAAGATCCGTCTACTGAGCAGTTCTTC.

This clonotype has just one count. This chain joins TRBV24-1 and TRBJ2-7, with D perhaps matching TRBD1 or TRBD2 (5 bases each). Trimming removed 7 bases at V and 9 bases at J, with 18 bases between. Looked up from germline, CDR1 is KGHDR and CDR2 is SFDVKD. The CDR3 loop spans 13 amino acids. In DNA form, the CDR3 reads TGTGCCACCAGGGATGCCGGGACCCCGGTGCAGTACTTC. It translates to CATRDAGTPVQYF.

CDR3 nucleotide sequence: TGTGCCAGCAGTCTCCCTTGGAACGAGCAGTACTTC. Protein product: CASSLPWNEQYF. This chain joins TRBV28 and TRBJ2-7; the D is unclear. CDR1 and CDR2 (germline): MDHEN, SYDVKM. The CDR3 runs to 12 residues. V lost 5 bases and J lost 5, with 10 bases in between.